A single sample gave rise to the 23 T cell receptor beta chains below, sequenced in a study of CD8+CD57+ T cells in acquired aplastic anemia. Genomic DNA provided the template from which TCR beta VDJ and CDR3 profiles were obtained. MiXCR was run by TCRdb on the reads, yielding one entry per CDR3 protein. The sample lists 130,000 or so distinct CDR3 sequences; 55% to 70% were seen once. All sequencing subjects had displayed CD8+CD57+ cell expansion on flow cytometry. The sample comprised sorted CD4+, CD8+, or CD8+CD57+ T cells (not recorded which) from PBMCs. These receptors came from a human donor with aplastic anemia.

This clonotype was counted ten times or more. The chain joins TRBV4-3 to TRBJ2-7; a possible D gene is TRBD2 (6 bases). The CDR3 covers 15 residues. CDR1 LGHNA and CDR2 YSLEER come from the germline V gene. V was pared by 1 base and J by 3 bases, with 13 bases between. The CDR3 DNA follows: TGCGCCAGCAGCCAAGCCTTTCTAGCGAACTACGAGCAGTACTTC. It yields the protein CASSQAFLANYEQYF.

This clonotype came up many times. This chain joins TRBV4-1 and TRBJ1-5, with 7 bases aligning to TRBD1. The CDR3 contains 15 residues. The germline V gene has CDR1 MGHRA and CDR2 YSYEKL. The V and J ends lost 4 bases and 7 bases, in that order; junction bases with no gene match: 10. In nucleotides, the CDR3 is TGCGCCAGCAGCCCTCGGGACAGTCAGGGACAGCCCCAGCATTTT. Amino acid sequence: CASSPRDSQGQPQHF.

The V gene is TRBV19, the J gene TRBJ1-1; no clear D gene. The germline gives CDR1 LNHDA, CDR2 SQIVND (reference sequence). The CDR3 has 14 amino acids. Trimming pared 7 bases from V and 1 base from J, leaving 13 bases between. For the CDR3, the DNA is TGTGCCAGTACCCCTAACACGGAGAACACTGAAGCTTTCTTT. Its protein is CASTPNTENTEAFF.

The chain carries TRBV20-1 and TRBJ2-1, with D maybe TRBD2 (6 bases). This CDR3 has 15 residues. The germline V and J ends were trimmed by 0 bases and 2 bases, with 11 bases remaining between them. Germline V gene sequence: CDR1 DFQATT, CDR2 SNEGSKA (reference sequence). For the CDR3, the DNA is TGCAGTGCTAGAGATCGGAGGGGTACCTACAATGAGCAGTTCTTC. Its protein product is CSARDRRGTYNEQFF.

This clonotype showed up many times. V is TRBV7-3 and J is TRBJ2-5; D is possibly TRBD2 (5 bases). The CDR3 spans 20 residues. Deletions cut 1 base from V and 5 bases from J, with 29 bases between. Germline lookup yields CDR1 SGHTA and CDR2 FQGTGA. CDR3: CASSLIKGPLAGVPKETQYF. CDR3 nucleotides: TGTGCCAGCAGCTTAATAAAAGGTCCCCTAGCTGGAGTGCCAAAGGAGACCCAGTACTTC. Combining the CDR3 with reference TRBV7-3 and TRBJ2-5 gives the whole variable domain GAGVSQTPSNKVTEKGKYVELRCDPISGHTALYWYRQSLGQGPEFLIYFQGTGAADDSGLPNDRFFAVRPEGSVSTLKIQRTERGDSAVYLCASSLIKGPLAGVPKETQYFGPGTRLLVL.

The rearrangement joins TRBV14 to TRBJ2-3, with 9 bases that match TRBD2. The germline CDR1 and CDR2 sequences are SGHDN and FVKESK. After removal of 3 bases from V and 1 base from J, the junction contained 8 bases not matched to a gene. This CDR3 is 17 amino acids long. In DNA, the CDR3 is TGTGCCAGCAGCCAGCCTCAGCGGGGGGTTGGCACAGATACGCAGTATTTT. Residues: CASSQPQRGVGTDTQYF. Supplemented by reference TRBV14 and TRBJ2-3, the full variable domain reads EAGVTQFPSHSVIEKGQTVTLRCDPISGHDNLYWYRRVMGKEIKFLLHFVKESKQDESGMPNNRFLAERTGGTYSTLKVQPAELEDSGVYFCASSQPQRGVGTDTQYFGPGTRLTVL.

In DNA, the CDR3 is TGCGCCAGCAGCCAAGATGGGAATCAGCCCCAGCATTTT. Translation gives CASSQDGNQPQHF. The chain uses TRBV4-3 and TRBJ1-5; D remains unclear. V lost 0 bases to trimming and J lost 4 bases, with 4 bases between them. Looked up from germline, CDR1 is LGHNA and CDR2 is YSLEER. This CDR3 has 13 amino acids.

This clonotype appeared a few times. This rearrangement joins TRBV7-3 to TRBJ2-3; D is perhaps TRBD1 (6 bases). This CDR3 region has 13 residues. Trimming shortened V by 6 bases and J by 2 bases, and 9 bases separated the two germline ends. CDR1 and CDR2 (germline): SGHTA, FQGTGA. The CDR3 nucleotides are TGTGCCAGCAGAGACAGGACCACAGATACGCAGTATTTT. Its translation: CASRDRTTDTQYF. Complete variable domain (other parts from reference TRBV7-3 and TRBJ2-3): GAGVSQTPSNKVTEKGKYVELRCDPISGHTALYWYRQSLGQGPEFLIYFQGTGAADDSGLPNDRFFAVRPEGSVSTLKIQRTERGDSAVYLCASRDRTTDTQYFGPGTRLTVL.

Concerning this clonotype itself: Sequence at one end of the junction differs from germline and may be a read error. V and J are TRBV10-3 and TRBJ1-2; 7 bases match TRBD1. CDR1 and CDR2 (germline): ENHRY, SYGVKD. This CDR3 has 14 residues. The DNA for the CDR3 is TGTGCCAGCAGTGCGAAGGGGGCAGGTTCGGGCTACACCTTC. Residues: CASSAKGAGSGYTF.

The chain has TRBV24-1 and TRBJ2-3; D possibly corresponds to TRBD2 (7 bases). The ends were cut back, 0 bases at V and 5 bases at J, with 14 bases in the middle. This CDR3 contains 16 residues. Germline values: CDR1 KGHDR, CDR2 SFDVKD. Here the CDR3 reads CATSDLPQGGGDTQYF. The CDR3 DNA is TGTGCCACCAGTGATTTGCCCCAGGGAGGGGGAGATACGCAGTATTTT.

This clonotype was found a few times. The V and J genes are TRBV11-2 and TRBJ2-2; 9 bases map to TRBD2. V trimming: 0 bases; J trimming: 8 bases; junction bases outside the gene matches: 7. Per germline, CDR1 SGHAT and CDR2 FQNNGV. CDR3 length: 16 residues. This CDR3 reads CASSLEVAGAPGELFF. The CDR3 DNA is TGTGCCAGCAGCTTAGAAGTAGCGGGAGCTCCGGGGGAGCTGTTTTTT.

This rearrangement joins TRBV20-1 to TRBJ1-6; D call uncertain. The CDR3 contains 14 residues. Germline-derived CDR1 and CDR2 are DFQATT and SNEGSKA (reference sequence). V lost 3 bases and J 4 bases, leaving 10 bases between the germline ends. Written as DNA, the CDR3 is TGCAGTGCTAGTGGGTCTGGGTATAATTCACCCCTCCACTTT. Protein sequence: CSASGSGYNSPLHF.

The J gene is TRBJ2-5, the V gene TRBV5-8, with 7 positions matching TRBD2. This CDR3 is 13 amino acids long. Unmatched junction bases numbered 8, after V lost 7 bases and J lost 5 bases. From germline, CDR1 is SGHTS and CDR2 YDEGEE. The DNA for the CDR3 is TGTGCCAGCCGGTGGGCGGGAGTCGAGACCCAGTACTTC. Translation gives CASRWAGVETQYF.

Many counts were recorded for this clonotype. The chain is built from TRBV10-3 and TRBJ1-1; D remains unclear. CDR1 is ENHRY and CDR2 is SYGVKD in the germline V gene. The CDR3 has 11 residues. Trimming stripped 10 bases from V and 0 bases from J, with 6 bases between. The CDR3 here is CATTLNTEAFF. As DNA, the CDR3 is TGTGCCACGACTCTGAACACTGAAGCTTTCTTT.

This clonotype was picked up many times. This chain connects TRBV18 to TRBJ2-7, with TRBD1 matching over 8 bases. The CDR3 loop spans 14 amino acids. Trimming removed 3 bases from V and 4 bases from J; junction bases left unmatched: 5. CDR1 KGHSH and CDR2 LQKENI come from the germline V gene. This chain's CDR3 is CASSPDRDSYEQYF. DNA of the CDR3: TGTGCCAGCTCACCGGACAGGGATTCTTACGAGCAGTACTTC. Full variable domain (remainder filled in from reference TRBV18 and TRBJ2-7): NAGVMQNPRHLVRRRGQEARLRCSPMKGHSHVYWYRQLPEEGLKFMVYLQKENIIDESGMPKERFSAEFPKEGPSILRIQQVVRGDSAAYFCASSPDRDSYEQYFGPGTRLTVT.

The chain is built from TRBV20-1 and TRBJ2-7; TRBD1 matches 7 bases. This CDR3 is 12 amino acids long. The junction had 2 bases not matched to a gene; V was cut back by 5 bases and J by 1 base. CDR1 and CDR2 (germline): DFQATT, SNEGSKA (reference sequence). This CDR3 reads CSAETGSYEQYF. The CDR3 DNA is TGCAGTGCTGAGACAGGGTCCTACGAGCAGTACTTC.

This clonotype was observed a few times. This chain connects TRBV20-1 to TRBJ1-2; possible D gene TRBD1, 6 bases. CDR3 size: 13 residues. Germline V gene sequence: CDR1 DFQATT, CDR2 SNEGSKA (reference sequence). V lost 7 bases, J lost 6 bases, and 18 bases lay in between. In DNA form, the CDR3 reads TGCAGTGGGGAACGGCGGGGGGCGCATGGCTACACCTTC. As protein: CSGERRGAHGYTF.

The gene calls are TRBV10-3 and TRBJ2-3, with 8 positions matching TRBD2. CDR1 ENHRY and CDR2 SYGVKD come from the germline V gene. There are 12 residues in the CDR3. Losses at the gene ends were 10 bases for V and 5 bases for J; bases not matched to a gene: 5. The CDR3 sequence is CAKREYKDTQYF. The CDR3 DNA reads TGTGCCAAGCGGGAGTACAAAGATACGCAGTATTTT.

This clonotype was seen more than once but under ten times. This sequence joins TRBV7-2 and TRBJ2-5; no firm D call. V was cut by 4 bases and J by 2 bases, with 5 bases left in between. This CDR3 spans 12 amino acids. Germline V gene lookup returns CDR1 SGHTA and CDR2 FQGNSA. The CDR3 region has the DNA TGTGCCAGCAGCTCTGGACAAGAGACCCAGTACTTC. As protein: CASSSGQETQYF.

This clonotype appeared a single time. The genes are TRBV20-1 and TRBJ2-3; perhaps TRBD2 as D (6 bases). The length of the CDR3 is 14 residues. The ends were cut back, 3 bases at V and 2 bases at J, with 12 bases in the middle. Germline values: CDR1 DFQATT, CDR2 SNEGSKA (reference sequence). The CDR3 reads CSASTSLNTDTQYF. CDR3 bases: TGCAGTGCTAGTACTAGCCTAAACACAGATACGCAGTATTTT.

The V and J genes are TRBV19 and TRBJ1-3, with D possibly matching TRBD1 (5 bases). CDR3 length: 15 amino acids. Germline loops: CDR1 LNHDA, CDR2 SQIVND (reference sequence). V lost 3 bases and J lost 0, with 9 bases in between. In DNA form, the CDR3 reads TGTGCCAGTAGTATCGGGACTCACTCTGGAAACACCATATATTTT. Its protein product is CASSIGTHSGNTIYF.

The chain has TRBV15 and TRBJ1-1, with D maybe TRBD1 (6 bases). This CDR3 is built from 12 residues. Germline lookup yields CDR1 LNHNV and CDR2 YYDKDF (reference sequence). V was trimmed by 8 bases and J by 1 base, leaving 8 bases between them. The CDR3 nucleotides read TGTGCCACCGCACAGGGGAACACTGAAGCTTTCTTT. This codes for CATAQGNTEAFF.

CDR3 protein: CASRGQGNTEAFF. The CDR3 nucleotides read TGTGCCAGCAGGGGGCAGGGGAACACTGAAGCTTTCTTT. This sequence joins TRBV2 and TRBJ1-1; TRBD1 might be the D (5 bases). The germline gives CDR1 SNHLY, CDR2 FYNNEI. The CDR3 length is 13 residues. The germline V and J ends were trimmed by 6 bases and 1 base, with 9 bases remaining between them. Filled out from reference TRBV2 and TRBJ1-1, the complete variable domain reads EPEVTQTPSHQVTQMGQEVILRCVPISNHLYFYWYRQILGQKVEFLVSFYNNEISEKSEIFDDQFSVERPDGSNFTLKIRSTKLEDSAMYFCASRGQGNTEAFFGQGTRLTVV.